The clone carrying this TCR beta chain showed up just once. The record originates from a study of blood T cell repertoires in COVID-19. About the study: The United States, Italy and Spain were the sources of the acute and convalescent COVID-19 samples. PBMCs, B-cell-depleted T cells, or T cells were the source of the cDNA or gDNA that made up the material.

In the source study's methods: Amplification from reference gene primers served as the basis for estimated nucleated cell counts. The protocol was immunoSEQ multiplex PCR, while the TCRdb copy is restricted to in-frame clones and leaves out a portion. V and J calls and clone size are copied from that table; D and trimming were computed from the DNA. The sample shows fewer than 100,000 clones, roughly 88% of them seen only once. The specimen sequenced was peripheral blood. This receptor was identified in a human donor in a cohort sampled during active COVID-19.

The CDR3 spells CASSTDRFNQPQHF. CDR3 bases: TGTGCCAGCAGCACCGACAGGTTTAATCAGCCCCAGCATTTT. The chain employs TRBV9 and TRBJ1-5; tentatively, D is TRBD1 (6 bases). The CDR3 runs to 14 residues. Germline assignment: CDR1 SGDLS and CDR2 YYNGEE. With 4 bases removed from V and 4 bases from J, the gap between germline ends came to 12 bases.